A single TCR beta chain is shown here with its context. The source of the sample is a study of CD8 T cells in Susac syndrome. CDR1 and CDR2 from the germline V gene are LGHDT and YNNKEL (reference sequence). Trimming removed 4 bases from V and 6 bases from J, with 11 bases in between. This CDR3 contains 13 residues. RNA, at about 0.45 to 1 ug, was reverse transcribed with random hexamers. Amplification of TCR beta CDR3 across 54 Vbeta and 13 Jbeta was performed with immunoSEQ multiplex PCR. One entry per CDR3 protein, called by TCRdb with MiXCR from the immunoSEQ multiplex PCR reads. The data hold 150,000 to 200,000 distinct CDR3 sequences, with around 95% observed a single time. While CD8+ and CD4+ T cells were isolated negatively, TEMRA cells were enriched by FACS.

The sequence was collected from a human donor with Susac syndrome. The chain combines TRBV3-1 with TRBJ2-3; D might be TRBD1 (6 bases). The specimen sequenced was CD8+ T cells from PBMCs. The DNA of the CDR3 is TGTGCCAGCAGCCCCAGGGGTCGTGATACGCAGTATTTT. Its translation: CASSPRGRDTQYF.